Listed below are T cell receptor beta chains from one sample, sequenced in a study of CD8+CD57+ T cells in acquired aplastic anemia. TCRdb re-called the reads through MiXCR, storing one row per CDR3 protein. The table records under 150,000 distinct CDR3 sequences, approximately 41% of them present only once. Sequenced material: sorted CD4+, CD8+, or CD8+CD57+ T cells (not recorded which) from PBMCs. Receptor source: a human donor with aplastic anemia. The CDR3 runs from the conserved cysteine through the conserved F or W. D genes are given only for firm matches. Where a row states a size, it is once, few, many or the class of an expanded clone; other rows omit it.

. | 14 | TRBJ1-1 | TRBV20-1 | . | CSARHGNENTEAFF | TGCAGTGCGAGACATGGGAATGAGAACACTGAAGCTTTCTTT
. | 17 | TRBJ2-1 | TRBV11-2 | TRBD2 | CASSPRATSGGYNEQFF | TGTGCCAGCAGCCCCAGGGCCACTAGCGGGGGCTACAATGAGCAGTTCTTC
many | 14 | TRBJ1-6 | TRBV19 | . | CASSGTSLNSPLHF | TGTGCCAGTAGTGGCACCTCCCTAAATTCACCCCTCCACTTT
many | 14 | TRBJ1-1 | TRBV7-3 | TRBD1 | CASSLWAGGTEAFF | TGTGCCAGCAGCTTATGGGCAGGGGGGACTGAAGCTTTCTTT
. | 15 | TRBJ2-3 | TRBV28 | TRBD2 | CASSSQRGDTDTQYF | TGTGCCAGCAGTTCGCAGCGGGGGGACACAGATACGCAGTATTTT
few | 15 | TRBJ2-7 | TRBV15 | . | CATSRDRSLGGEQYF | TGTGCCACCAGCAGAGATCGCTCACTAGGGGGGGAGCAGTACTTC
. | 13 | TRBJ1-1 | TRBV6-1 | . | CASSDQENTEAFF | TGTGCCAGCAGTGATCAGGAGAACACTGAAGCTTTCTTT
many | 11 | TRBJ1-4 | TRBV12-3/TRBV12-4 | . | CASSLFEKLFF | TGTGCCAGCAGTTTATTTGAAAAACTGTTTTTT
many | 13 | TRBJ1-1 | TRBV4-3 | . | CASSPKTNTEAFF | TGCGCCAGCAGCCCTAAAACGAACACTGAAGCTTTCTTT
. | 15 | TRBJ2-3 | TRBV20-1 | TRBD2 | CSARAGLAGGDTQYF | TGCAGTGCTAGAGCTGGACTAGCGGGGGGGGATACGCAGTATTTT
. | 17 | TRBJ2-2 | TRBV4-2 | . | CASSPVDGVGGTGELFF | TGTGCCAGCAGCCCCGTCGATGGGGTTGGGGGCACCGGGGAGCTGTTTTTT
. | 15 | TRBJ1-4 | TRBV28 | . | CASSLQGRVGEKLFF | TGTGCCAGCAGTTTGCAGGGGCGCGTAGGTGAAAAACTGTTTTTT
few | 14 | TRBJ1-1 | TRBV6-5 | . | CASSPESVGTEAFF | TGTGCCAGCAGCCCCGAATCGGTGGGCACTGAAGCTTTCTTT
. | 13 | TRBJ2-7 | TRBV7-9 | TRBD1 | CASSSDRTYEQYF | TGTGCCAGCAGTTCGGACAGGACCTACGAGCAGTACTTC